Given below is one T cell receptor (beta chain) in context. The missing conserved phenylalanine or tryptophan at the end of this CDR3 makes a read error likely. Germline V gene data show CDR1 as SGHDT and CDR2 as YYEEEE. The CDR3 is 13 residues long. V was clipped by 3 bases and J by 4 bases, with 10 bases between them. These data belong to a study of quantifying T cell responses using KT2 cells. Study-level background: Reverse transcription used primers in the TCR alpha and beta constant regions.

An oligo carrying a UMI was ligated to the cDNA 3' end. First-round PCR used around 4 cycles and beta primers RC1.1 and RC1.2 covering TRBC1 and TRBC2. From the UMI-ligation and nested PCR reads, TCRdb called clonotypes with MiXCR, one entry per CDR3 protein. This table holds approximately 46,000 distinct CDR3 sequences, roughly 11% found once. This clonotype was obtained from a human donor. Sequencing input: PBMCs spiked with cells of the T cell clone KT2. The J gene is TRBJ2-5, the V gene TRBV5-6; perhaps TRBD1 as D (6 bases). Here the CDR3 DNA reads TGTGCCAGCAGCTCAACAGGGCGAGAGACCCAGTACCTC. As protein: CASSSTGRETQYL.